This T cell receptor (beta chain) was identified in a study of T-cell memory formation after mild COVID-19 (dated by TCRdb to the early 2020s). In terms of the full investigation: TCR sequence clusters from the two donors were largely donor specific. T-cell clones expanding and contracting after mild COVID-19 in a couple of donors were tracked by longitudinal TCRalpha and TCRbeta repertoire sequencing. Two young, previously healthy adult volunteers made up the cohort, one male and one female. Broad study findings and their caveats: Contracting CD4+ clones were found mainly in CM and EM memory subsets, while CD8+ clones were enriched in EMRA. SARS-CoV-2 specificity was not confirmed for the second-wave clones peaking on day 37. Only a couple of mild cases were covered in the study, and larger cohorts including severe cases with pre-infection samples were considered necessary. Some responding clones were detected in pre-infection memory, suggesting pre-existing cross-reactive memory T cells joined the SARS-CoV-2 response. Clones contracting from day 15 to 85 had balanced CD4/CD8 phenotypes, while a second wave expanding from day 15 to 37 was biased towards CD4+.

Only a few counts were recorded for this clonotype. Its antigen remains unidentified. The record has no base qualities; no much larger clone is one base away. Trimming removed 1 base from V and 5 bases from J, leaving 14 bases between the germline ends. The CDR3 runs 15 amino acids, cysteine and phenylalanine included. Of all the DNA, just the CDR3 is kept, 45 bases in frame from base 1. For CDR1 and CDR2, the germline V gene lists SGHRS and YFSETQ. Sequencing took place on an Illumina NovaSeq 6000. cDNA libraries for TCRalpha and TCRbeta were prepared by 5'RACE using constant-segment primers, with sample barcodes and unique molecular identifiers added. Trizol reagent was used to extract RNA from every sample. Libraries were amplified in two PCR steps, with a second sample barcode and Illumina TruSeq adapters added in the second step. Sequencing of libraries was performed on an Illumina NovaSeq with 2 x 150 bp paired-end reads. As for the original processing: Reads were demultiplexed and collapsed into UMI-guided consensus sequences with migec v1.2.7. With mixcr v2.1.11, UMI consensuses were aligned to TRA and TRB V and J templates and assembled into clonotypes. A clonotype was counted as expanded or contracted only when both edgeR and NoisET called the clonotype significant, with the noise models trained on biological replicates. For edgeR calls, the thresholds were a false discovery rate-adjusted p below 0.01 and a log2 fold-change of 1. As an exploratory analysis of dynamics, PCA with hierarchical clustering was applied to max-normalized trajectories of the 1000 most abundant clonotypes. Separately sequenced CD4+ and CD8+ repertoires were used to assign the CD4 or CD8 phenotype of responding clones. TCRdb applied fastp at Q25 and MiXCR to the public reads, then kept only in-frame beta chains. A single entry per CDR3 protein holds the most common genes and DNA from its merged rows. The authors' filters were not applied to this entry. Across this sample there are some 440,000 distinct CDR3 sequences, with 25% seen only once. The ten biggest clones cover roughly an eighth of the sample.

Ficoll-Paque density gradient centrifugation was the method used to isolate PBMCs. The origin of this receptor is an adult woman who had mild COVID-19 (a few samples of this study predate the infection). The sample titles of this study are shuffled in the database, so cell type and time point are left out; the donor was told from shared clones. Input material: PBMCs or a T cell subset sorted from them (not recorded which). The chain links TRBV5-1 with TRBJ2-3, with the D gene too uncertain to name. Read as DNA, the sequence is TGCGCCAGCAGCTTGTCGGCAGCATCCGGAGATACGCAGTATTTT. It encodes CASSLSAASGDTQYF.